This T cell receptor beta chain is from a study of cytomegalovirus exposure and HLA in healthy donors. The PCR was carried out with 60 Vbeta primers and 13 Jbeta primers. Sequenced by immunoSEQ multiplex PCR; TCRdb stores in-frame clones only, minus some. The repertoire includes approximately 140,000 clones, about 60% of them detected once, and roughly 7% sits in the top ten. The CDR3 totals 13 residues. The V end lost 4 bases, the J end lost 7 bases, and 13 bases lay between the germline ends. Germline loops: CDR1 SEHNR, CDR2 FQNEAQ (reference sequence). The receptor comes from a woman aged 55 to 70 in good health and CMV-seropositive. Sample: PBMCs. The chain joins TRBV7-9 to TRBJ1-2; tentative D call: TRBD1 (6 bases). Written as DNA, the CDR3 is TGTGCCAGCAGCTCAGCAGGGGCGGCTGGCTACACCTTC. This gives the protein CASSSAGAAGYTF.